Listed below are T cell receptor beta chains from one sample, sequenced in a study of blood T cells in healthy people across ages. TCRdb re-called the 5' RACE reads through MiXCR, storing one row per CDR3 protein. Among around 710,000 distinct CDR3 sequences, approximately 43% were seen once, and the ten largest hold roughly 20%. The sequenced sample consisted of blood. All receptors derive from a woman aged 55-70 years in good health. Both conserved end residues are part of each CDR3. A D gene is named only where the DNA matches it firmly. Not all rows give a size; the values are once, few, many and, for expanded clones, a class.

size,V,J,D,DNA,CDR3
.,TRBV12-3/TRBV12-4,TRBJ1-2,TRBD1,TGTACCAGCAGTCTCGACGGACAGGGGTGGGGTGGCTACACCTTC,CTSSLDGQGWGGYTF
.,TRBV29-1,TRBJ2-5,.,TGCAGCGTTGCTTTTTTGGCCCAGCCTAAAGAGACCCAGTACTTC,CSVAFLAQPKETQYF
.,TRBV30,TRBJ2-3,.,TGTGCCTGGAGTGGGGAGTCGGGTACGCAGTATTTT,CAWSGESGTQYF
.,TRBV9,TRBJ1-4,.,TGTGCCAGCAGCGCCCGGGGAGGAACTAATGAAAAACTGTTTTTT,CASSARGGTNEKLFF
many,TRBV29-1,TRBJ2-7,TRBD1,TGCAGCGTTGCGGGACAGGAATCCTCCTACGAGCAGTACTTC,CSVAGQESSYEQYF
.,TRBV4-2,TRBJ1-1,.,TGTGCCAGCAGCCAAGAGGGGCGGCTCAGTTTTAGGAACACTGAAGCTTTCTTT,CASSQEGRLSFRNTEAFF
few,TRBV2,TRBJ2-3,TRBD1,TGTGCCAGCAGGAGACAGGGGCGCGCAGATACGCAGTATTTT,CASRRQGRADTQYF
.,TRBV20-1,TRBJ2-1,TRBD2,TGCAGTGCTTCTAGCGGGGATAACAATGAGCAGTTCTTC,CSASSGDNNEQFF
.,TRBV6-6,TRBJ2-7,TRBD1,TGTGCCAGCACCTGGGACAGGGGCTCCTACGAGCAGTACTTC,CASTWDRGSYEQYF
.,TRBV6-1,TRBJ2-7,TRBD2,TGTGCCAGCAGTGAGGCCAGCGGGGTCTACGAGCAGTACTTC,CASSEASGVYEQYF
few,TRBV20-1,TRBJ2-1,TRBD2,TGCAGTGCTAGTGATCCGGGAGGGCCGAATGAGCAGTTCTTC,CSASDPGGPNEQFF
many,TRBV12-3/TRBV12-4,TRBJ2-1,TRBD1,TGTGCCAGCAGTTCAACAGGGGGTGGCTACAATGAGCAGTTCTTC,CASSSTGGGYNEQFF
.,TRBV7-2,TRBJ2-7,.,TGTGCCAGCAGCTTACCGTTTGGGACACGCTACGAGCAGTACTTC,CASSLPFGTRYEQYF
few,TRBV11-1,TRBJ2-5,.,TGTGCCAGCAGCTTCGGGACACTGTACCAAGAGACCCAGTACTTC,CASSFGTLYQETQYF
many,TRBV4-2,TRBJ1-2,.,TGTGCCAGCAGCCAAGATCGGGGGGGCGCAGGTGGCTACACCTTC,CASSQDRGGAGGYTF